The 9 T cell receptor beta chains listed next were all sequenced from one sample in a study of cytomegalovirus exposure and HLA in healthy donors. Primers for the PCR totalled 60 Vbeta and 13 Jbeta. TCRdb's copy holds only in-frame clones and misses some; the assay was immunoSEQ multiplex PCR. The profile shows around 120,000 clones, around 10% of them singletons. Material for sequencing was PBMCs. These receptors all come from a man aged 25-45 years in good health and CMV-seronegative.

This chain connects TRBV14 to TRBJ1-1, with no clear D. This CDR3 has 13 residues. Trimming left V 6 bases short and J 1 base short, with 9 bases between. Per the germline V gene, CDR1 is SGHDN and CDR2 is FVKESK. The CDR3 DNA sequence: TGTGCCAGCAGTTTCGTCAGGAACACTGAAGCTTTCTTT. This gives the protein CASSFVRNTEAFF.

The rearrangement uses TRBV28 and TRBJ1-4; 7 bases agree with TRBD1. Looked up from germline, CDR1 is MDHEN and CDR2 is SYDVKM. This CDR3 contains 17 residues. Trimming at V came to 3 bases and at J to 7 bases, leaving 14 bases not matched to a gene. CDR3 region: CASSFPGQSPYLEKLFF. In DNA, the CDR3 is TGTGCCAGCAGTTTCCCGGGACAGTCCCCTTACCTTGAAAAACTGTTTTTT.

J is TRBJ2-7 and V is TRBV19, with TRBD1 as a possible D gene (6 bases). Germline V gene sequence: CDR1 LNHDA, CDR2 SQIVND (reference sequence). Trimming took off 4 bases at V and 5 bases at J, with 15 bases between the two ends. The CDR3 runs to 14 residues. The CDR3 nucleotides read TGTGCCAGTAGTAAGGTGCAGGGGATGAACGAGCAGTACTTC. It specifies CASSKVQGMNEQYF.

This CDR3 reads CASSDSGRADTGELFF. Written as DNA, the CDR3 is TGTGCCAGCAGTGATTCTGGGAGGGCCGACACCGGGGAGCTGTTTTTT. The V call is TRBV2, the J call TRBJ2-2, with TRBD2 identical over 7 bases. CDR3 length: 16 residues. Trimming at V came to 3 bases and at J to 3 bases, leaving 7 bases not matched to a gene. Germline CDR1 is SNHLY and CDR2 is FYNNEI. Looking up the rest from reference TRBV2 and TRBJ2-2 gives the full variable domain: EPEVTQTPSHQVTQMGQEVILRCVPISNHLYFYWYRQILGQKVEFLVSFYNNEISEKSEIFDDQFSVERPDGSNFTLKIRSTKLEDSAMYFCASSDSGRADTGELFFGEGSRLTVL.

The chain combines TRBV7-2 with TRBJ2-7, with TRBD1 identical over 7 bases. The V gene end was trimmed by 2 bases and the J gene end by 5 bases; junction bases not matched to a gene: 9. The V gene's germline CDR1 is SGHTA and CDR2 FQGNSA. The CDR3 loop spans 15 amino acids. In DNA form, the CDR3 reads TGTGCCAGCAGCTTATCAAGGCAGGGGGTCAACGAGCAGTACTTC. Translation: CASSLSRQGVNEQYF. Looking up the rest from reference TRBV7-2 and TRBJ2-7 gives the full variable domain: GAGVSQSPSNKVTEKGKDVELRCDPISGHTALYWYRQSLGQGLEFLIYFQGNSAPDKSGLPSDRFSAERTGGSVSTLTIQRTQQEDSAVYLCASSLSRQGVNEQYFGPGTRLTVT.

This clone was counted between two and nine times. The gene calls are TRBV28 and TRBJ2-7; D unresolved. The CDR3 covers 16 residues. Germline assignment: CDR1 MDHEN and CDR2 SYDVKM. V gave up 6 bases and J gave up 0 bases, with 18 bases separating them. DNA for the CDR3: TGTGCCAGCAGCTACCCCCTGTTCGCGAGCTCCTACGAGCAGTACTTC. Protein product: CASSYPLFASSYEQYF.

This sequence joins TRBV5-6 and TRBJ1-1; TRBD1 is a possible D gene (6 bases). The CDR3 consists of 14 residues. Trimming removed 4 bases from V and 7 bases from J, with 17 bases in between. Germline V gene sequence: CDR1 SGHDT, CDR2 YYEEEE. CDR3 in DNA: TGTGCCAGCAGCCAACTCCGGGACACCCGTGAAGCTTTCTTT. Its protein is CASSQLRDTREAFF.

This clone turned up a few times. The chain has TRBV5-4 and TRBJ2-1, with D possibly matching TRBD2 (5 bases). From germline, CDR1 is SGHNT and CDR2 YYREEE (reference sequence). V gave up 3 bases and J gave up 1 base, with 11 bases separating them. The CDR3 runs to 15 residues. In DNA, the CDR3 is TGTGCCAGCAGCTCCGGGATAGGGTCCTACAATGAGCAGTTCTTC. As protein: CASSSGIGSYNEQFF.

The chain employs TRBV6-5 and TRBJ1-6; D might be TRBD1 (5 bases). The CDR3 has 15 residues. V was cut by 6 bases and J by 7 bases, with 16 bases left in between. The germline gives CDR1 MNHEY, CDR2 SVGAGI. The CDR3 protein is CASRPVGASNSPLHF. For the CDR3, the DNA is TGTGCCAGCAGGCCAGTTGGGGCTTCAAATTCACCCCTCCACTTT.